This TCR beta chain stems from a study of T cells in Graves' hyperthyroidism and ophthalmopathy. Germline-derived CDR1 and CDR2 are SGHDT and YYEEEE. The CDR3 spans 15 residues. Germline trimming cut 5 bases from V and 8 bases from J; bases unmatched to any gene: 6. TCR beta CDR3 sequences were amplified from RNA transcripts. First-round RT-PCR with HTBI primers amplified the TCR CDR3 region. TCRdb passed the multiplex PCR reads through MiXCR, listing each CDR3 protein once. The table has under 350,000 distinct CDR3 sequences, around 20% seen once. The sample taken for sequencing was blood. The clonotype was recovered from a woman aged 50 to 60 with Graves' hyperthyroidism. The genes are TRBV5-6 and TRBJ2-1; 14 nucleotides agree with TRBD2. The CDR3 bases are TGTGCCAGCAGAGGGACTAGCGGGAGTTTCCATGAGCAGTTCTTC. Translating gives CASRGTSGSFHEQFF.